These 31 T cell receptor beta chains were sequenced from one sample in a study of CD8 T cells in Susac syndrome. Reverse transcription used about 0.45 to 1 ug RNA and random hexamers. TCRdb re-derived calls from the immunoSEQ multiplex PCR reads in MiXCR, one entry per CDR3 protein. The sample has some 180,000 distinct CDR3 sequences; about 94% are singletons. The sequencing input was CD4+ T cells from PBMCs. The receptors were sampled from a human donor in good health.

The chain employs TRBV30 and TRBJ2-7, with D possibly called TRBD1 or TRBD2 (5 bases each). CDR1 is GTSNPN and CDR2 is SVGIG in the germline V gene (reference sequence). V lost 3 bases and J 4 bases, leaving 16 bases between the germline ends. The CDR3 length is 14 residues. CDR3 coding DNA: TGTGCCTGGAGGGGATCGGGACCCCGTTACGAGCAGTACTTC. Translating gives CAWRGSGPRYEQYF.

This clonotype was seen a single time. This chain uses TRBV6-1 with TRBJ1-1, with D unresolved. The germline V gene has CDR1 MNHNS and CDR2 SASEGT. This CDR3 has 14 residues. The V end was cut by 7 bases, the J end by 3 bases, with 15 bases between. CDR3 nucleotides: TGTGCCAGCATGGCCCTACAGAGCTACACTGAAGCTTTCTTT. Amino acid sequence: CASMALQSYTEAFF.

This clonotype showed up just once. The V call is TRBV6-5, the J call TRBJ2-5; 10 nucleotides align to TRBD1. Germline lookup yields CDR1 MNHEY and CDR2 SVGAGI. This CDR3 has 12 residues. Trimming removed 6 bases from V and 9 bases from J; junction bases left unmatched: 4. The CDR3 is CASSGTGEAQYF. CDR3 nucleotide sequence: TGTGCCAGCAGCGGGACAGGGGAGGCCCAGTACTTC.

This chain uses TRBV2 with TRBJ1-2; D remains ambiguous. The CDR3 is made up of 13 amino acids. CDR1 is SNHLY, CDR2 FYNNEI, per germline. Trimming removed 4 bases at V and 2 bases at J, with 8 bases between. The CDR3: CASSGYTNYGYTF. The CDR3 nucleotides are TGTGCCAGCAGTGGGTACACCAACTATGGCTACACCTTC.

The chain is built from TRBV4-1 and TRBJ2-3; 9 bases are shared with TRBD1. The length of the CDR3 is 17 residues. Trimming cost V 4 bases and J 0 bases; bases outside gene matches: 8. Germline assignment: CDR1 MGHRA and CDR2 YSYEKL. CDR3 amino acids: CASSRPGQGLSTDTQYF. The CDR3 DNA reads TGCGCCAGCAGCCGCCCGGGACAGGGATTGAGCACAGATACGCAGTATTTT.

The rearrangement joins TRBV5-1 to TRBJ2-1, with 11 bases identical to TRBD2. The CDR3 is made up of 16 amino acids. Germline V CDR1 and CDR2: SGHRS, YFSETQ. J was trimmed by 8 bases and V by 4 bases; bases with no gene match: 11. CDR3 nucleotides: TGCGCCAGCAGCCCCTTAGCGGGGGGGTTCGTCGATGAGCAGTTCTTC. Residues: CASSPLAGGFVDEQFF.

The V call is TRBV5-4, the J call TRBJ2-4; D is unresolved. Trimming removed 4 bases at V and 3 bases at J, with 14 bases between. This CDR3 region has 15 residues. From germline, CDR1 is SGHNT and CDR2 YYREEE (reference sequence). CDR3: CASSQIDRGKNIQYF. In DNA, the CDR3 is TGTGCCAGCAGCCAAATCGACCGAGGCAAAAACATTCAGTACTTC.

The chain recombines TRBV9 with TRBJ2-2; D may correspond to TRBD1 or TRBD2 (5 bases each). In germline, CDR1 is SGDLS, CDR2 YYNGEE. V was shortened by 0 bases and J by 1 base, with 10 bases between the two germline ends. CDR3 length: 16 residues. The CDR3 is CASSVGGTWNTGELFF. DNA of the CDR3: TGTGCCAGCAGCGTAGGGGGGACCTGGAACACCGGGGAGCTGTTTTTT.

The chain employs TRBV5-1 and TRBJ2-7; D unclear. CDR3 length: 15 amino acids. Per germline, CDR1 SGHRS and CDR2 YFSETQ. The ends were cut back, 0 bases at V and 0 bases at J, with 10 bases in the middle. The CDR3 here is CASSLDTGGSYEQYF. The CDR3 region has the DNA TGCGCCAGCAGCTTGGACACGGGCGGCTCCTACGAGCAGTACTTC.

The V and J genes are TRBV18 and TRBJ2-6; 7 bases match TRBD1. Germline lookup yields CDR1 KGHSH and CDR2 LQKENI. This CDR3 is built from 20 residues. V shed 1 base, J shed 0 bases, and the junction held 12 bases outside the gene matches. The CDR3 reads CASSPRAPGGLSSGANVLTF. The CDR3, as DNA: TGTGCCAGCTCACCACGGGCTCCAGGGGGATTAAGCTCTGGGGCCAACGTCCTGACTTTC.

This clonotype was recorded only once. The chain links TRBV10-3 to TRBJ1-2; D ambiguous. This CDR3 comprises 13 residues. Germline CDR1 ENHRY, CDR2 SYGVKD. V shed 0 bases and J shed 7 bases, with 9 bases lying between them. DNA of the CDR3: TGTGCCATCAGTGAGTCGCCGTTTAGTGGCTACACCTTC. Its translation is CAISESPFSGYTF.

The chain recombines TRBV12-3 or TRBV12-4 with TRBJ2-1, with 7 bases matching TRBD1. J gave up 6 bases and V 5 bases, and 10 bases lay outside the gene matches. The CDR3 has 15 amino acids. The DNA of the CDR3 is TGTGCCAGCAGTCTGGACACAGGGGTCCGCAATGAGCAGTTCTTC. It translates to CASSLDTGVRNEQFF.

Written as DNA, the CDR3 is TGTGCCAGCAGCCGAAGCGGGGGGGGAAACAATGAGCAGTTCTTC. Translating gives CASSRSGGGNNEQFF. V gene TRBV5-4 combines with J gene TRBJ2-1; TRBD2 matches 10 bases. The CDR3 is 15 residues long. V shed 4 bases and J 5 bases; nucleotides not matched to a gene: 6. From germline, CDR1 is SGHNT and CDR2 YYREEE (reference sequence). The full variable domain, in which reference TRBV5-4 and TRBJ2-1 provide the parts outside the CDR3, is ETGVTQSPTHLIKTRGQQVTLRCSSQSGHNTVSWYQQALGQGPQFIFQYYREEENGRGNFPPRFSGLQFPNYSSELNVNALELDDSALYLCASSRSGGGNNEQFFGPGTRLTVL.

The CDR3, as DNA: TGTGCCAGTAGTATAACAGGACCAAAGAACACTGAAGCTTTCTTT. It codes for CASSITGPKNTEAFF. The chain joins TRBV19 to TRBJ1-1; a weak D match, TRBD1 (5 bases). The V gene's germline CDR1 is LNHDA and CDR2 SQIVND (reference sequence). V lost 2 bases and J lost 1, with 11 bases in between. The CDR3 is made up of 15 amino acids.

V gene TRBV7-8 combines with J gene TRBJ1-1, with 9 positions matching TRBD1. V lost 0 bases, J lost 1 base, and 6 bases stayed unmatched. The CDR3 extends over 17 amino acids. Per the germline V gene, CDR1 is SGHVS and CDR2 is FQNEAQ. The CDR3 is CASSLAAGQGTNTEAFF. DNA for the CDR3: TGTGCCAGCAGCTTAGCCGCTGGACAGGGGACGAACACTGAAGCTTTCTTT.

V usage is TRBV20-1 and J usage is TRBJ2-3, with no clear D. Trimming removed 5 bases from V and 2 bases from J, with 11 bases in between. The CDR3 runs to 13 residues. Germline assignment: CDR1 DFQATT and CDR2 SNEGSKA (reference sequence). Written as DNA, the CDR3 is TGCAGTGCTTGCTACTATGACACAGATACGCAGTATTTT. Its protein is CSACYYDTDTQYF.

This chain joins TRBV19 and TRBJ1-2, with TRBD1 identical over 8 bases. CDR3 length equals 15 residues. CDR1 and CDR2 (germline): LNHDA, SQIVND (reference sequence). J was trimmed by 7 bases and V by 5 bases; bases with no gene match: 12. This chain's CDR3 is CASSPRPTGDSGYTF. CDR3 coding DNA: TGTGCCAGTAGTCCTAGACCGACAGGGGACAGTGGCTACACCTTC. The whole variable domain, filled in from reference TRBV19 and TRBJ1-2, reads DGGITQSPKYLFRKEGQNVTLSCEQNLNHDAMYWYRQDPGQGLRLIYYSQIVNDFQKGDIAEGYSVSREKKESFPLTVTSAQKNPTAFYLCASSPRPTGDSGYTFGSGTRLTVV.

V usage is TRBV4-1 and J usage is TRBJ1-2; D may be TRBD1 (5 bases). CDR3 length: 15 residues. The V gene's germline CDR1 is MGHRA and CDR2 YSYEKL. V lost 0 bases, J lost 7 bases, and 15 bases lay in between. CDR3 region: CASSQEGVWGRGYTF. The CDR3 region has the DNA TGCGCCAGCAGCCAAGAGGGGGTCTGGGGTCGTGGCTACACCTTC.

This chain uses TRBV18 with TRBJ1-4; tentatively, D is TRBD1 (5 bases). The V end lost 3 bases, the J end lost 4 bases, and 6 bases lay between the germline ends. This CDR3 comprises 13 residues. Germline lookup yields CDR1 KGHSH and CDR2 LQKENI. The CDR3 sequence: CASSPTVNEKLFF. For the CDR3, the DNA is TGTGCCAGCTCACCGACAGTTAATGAAAAACTGTTTTTT.

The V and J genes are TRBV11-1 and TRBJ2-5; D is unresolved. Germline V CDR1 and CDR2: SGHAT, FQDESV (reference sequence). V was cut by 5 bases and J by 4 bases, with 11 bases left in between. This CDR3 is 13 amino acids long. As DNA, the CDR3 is TGTGCCAGCAGCGTTGGACCCCCAGAGACCCAGTACTTC. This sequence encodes CASSVGPPETQYF.

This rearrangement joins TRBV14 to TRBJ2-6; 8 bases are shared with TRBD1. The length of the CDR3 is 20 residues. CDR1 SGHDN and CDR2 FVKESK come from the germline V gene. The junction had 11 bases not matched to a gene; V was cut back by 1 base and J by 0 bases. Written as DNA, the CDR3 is TGTGCCAGCAGCCAAGCCTTTTGGACAGGGAAAAGCTCTGGGGCCAACGTCCTGACTTTC. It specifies CASSQAFWTGKSSGANVLTF.

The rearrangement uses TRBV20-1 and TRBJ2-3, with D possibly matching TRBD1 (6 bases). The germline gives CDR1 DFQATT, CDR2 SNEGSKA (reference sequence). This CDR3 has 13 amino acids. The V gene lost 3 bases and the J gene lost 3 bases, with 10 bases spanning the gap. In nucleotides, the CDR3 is TGCAGTGCTAGTTACAGGGAAACAGATACGCAGTATTTT. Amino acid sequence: CSASYRETDTQYF.

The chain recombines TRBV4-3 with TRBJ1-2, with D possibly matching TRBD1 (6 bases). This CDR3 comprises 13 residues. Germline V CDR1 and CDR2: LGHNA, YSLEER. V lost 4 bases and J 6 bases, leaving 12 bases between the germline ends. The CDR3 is CASSRTGFHGYTF. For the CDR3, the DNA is TGCGCCAGCAGCCGCACAGGGTTTCATGGCTACACCTTC.

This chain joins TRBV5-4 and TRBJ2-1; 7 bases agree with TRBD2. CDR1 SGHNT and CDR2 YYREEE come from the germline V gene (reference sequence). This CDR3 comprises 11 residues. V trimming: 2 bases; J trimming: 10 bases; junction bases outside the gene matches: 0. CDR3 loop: CASSFGGEQFF. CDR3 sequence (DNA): TGTGCCAGCAGCTTCGGGGGGGAGCAGTTCTTC. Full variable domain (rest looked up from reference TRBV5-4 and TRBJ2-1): ETGVTQSPTHLIKTRGQQVTLRCSSQSGHNTVSWYQQALGQGPQFIFQYYREEENGRGNFPPRFSGLQFPNYSSELNVNALELDDSALYLCASSFGGEQFFGPGTRLTVL.

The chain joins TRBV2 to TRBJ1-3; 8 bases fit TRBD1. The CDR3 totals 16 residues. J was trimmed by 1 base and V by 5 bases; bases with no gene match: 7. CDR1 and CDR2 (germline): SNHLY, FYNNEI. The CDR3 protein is CASSPRDRFSGNTIYF. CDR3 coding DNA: TGTGCCAGCAGTCCCCGGGACAGGTTTTCTGGAAACACCATATATTTT.

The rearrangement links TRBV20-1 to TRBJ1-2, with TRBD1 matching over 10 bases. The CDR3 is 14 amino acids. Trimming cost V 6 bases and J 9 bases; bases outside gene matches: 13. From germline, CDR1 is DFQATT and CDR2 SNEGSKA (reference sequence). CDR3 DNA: TGCAGTGCCTTCGGACAGGGGGGAGACCACAGCTACACCTTC. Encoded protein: CSAFGQGGDHSYTF.

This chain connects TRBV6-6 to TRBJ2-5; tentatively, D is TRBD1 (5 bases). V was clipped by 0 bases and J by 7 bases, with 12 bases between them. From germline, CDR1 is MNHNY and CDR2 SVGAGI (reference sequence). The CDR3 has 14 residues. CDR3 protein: CASSYSTRVATQYF. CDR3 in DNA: TGTGCCAGCAGTTACTCGACCAGGGTGGCGACCCAGTACTTC.

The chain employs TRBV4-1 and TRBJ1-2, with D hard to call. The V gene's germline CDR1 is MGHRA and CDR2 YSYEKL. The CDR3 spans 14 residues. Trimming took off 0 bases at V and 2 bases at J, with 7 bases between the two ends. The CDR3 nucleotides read TGCGCCAGCAGCCAAGAACTAGGGAACTATGGCTACACCTTC. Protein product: CASSQELGNYGYTF.

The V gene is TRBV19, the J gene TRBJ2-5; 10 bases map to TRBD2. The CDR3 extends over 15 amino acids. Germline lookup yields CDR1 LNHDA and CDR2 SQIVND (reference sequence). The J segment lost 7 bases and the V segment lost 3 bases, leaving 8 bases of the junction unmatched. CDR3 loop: CASSIGLADPTTQYF. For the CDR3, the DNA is TGTGCCAGTAGTATCGGACTAGCGGACCCTACGACCCAGTACTTC. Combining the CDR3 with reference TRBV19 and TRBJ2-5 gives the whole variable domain DGGITQSPKYLFRKEGQNVTLSCEQNLNHDAMYWYRQDPGQGLRLIYYSQIVNDFQKGDIAEGYSVSREKKESFPLTVTSAQKNPTAFYLCASSIGLADPTTQYFGPGTRLLVL.

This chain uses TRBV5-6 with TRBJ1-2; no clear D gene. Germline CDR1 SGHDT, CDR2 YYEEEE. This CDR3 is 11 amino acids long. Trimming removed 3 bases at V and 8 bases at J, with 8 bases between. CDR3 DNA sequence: TGTGCCAGCAGCTACGGCCCAGGCTACACCTTC. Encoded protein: CASSYGPGYTF.

CDR3 region: CSAKGGGPTGELFF. The CDR3 DNA reads TGCAGCGCCAAGGGAGGGGGTCCCACCGGGGAGCTGTTTTTT. The chain links TRBV29-1 to TRBJ2-2; tentative D call: TRBD2 (7 bases). This CDR3 spans 14 amino acids. CDR1 and CDR2 (germline): SQVTM, ANQGSEA. V was clipped by 7 bases and J by 4 bases, with 16 bases between them.